These 21 T cell receptor beta chains originate from one sample sequenced in a study of cytomegalovirus exposure and HLA in healthy donors. The PCR employed 60 Vbeta primers together with 13 Jbeta primers. Assay used: immunoSEQ multiplex PCR; TCRdb lists only in-frame clones, some missing. The table shows some 160,000 clones, with 60% to 85% occurring only once. Material: PBMCs. The receptors were gathered from a man in his forties or fifties in good health and CMV-seropositive.

The chain carries TRBV5-1 and TRBJ1-2, with 7 bases fitting TRBD1. The CDR3 is 16 amino acids. V shed 3 bases, J shed 1 base, and the junction held 9 bases outside the gene matches. The germline CDR1 and CDR2 sequences are SGHRS and YFSETQ. The CDR3 DNA reads TGCGCCAGCAGCTCGAGGGCGACAGGGCTTAACTATGGCTACACCTTC. Translation: CASSSRATGLNYGYTF.

This chain connects TRBV2 to TRBJ2-1, with TRBD2 matching over 7 bases. Germline CDR1 and CDR2: SNHLY and FYNNEI. This CDR3 has 12 amino acids. The V segment lost 4 bases and the J segment 15 bases; nucleotides outside the gene matches: 9. The CDR3 loop is CASSGGSREGFF. CDR3 in DNA: TGTGCCAGCAGTGGGGGGAGCAGGGAGGGGTTCTTC.

With regard to this clone: The germline gene is not matched at one end of the junction; a read error may be the cause. This chain links TRBV7-7 with TRBJ2-1, with TRBD2 matching 12 bases. The length of the CDR3 is 17 residues. Germline V gene sequence: CDR1 SSHAT, CDR2 FNYEAQ (reference sequence). The CDR3 loop reads CASSLSPSGGAYGEQFF. The CDR3 region has the DNA TGTGCTAGCAGCTTAAGCCCTAGCGGGGGGGCCTATGGTGAGCAGTTCTTC.

The chain carries TRBV19 and TRBJ2-4, with D tentatively TRBD2 (7 bases). The CDR3 length is 15 residues. V was cut by 2 bases and J by 9 bases, with 17 bases left in between. Germline loops: CDR1 LNHDA, CDR2 SQIVND (reference sequence). CDR3 nucleotides: TGTGCCAGTAGTATATCGTTGCGGGGGCCTGTCATTCAGTACTTC. Protein sequence: CASSISLRGPVIQYF.

The chain joins TRBV18 to TRBJ1-3; D possibly corresponds to TRBD1 (5 bases). This CDR3 spans 15 amino acids. CDR1 and CDR2 from the germline V gene are KGHSH and LQKENI. Between the trimmed V and J ends, which lost 3 bases and 4 bases, there was a span of 13 bases. The CDR3, as DNA: TGTGCCAGCTCACCCCAGGGTAGCGGCGGAAACACCATATATTTT. This encodes CASSPQGSGGNTIYF.

This clone was observed a single time. The chain uses TRBV4-2 and TRBJ2-3, with D uncertain. The CDR3 sequence is 12 residues long. Germline V CDR1 and CDR2: LGHNA, YNFKEQ. The germline V and J ends were trimmed by 4 bases and 1 base, with 3 bases remaining between them. CDR3 coding DNA: TGTGCCAGCAGCCGCGGCACAGATACGCAGTATTTT. Its translation is CASSRGTDTQYF.

The chain links TRBV10-3 to TRBJ2-5; 12 bases agree with TRBD2. This CDR3 has 16 amino acids. The V gene's germline CDR1 is ENHRY and CDR2 SYGVKD. Germline trimming cut 2 bases from V and 3 bases from J; bases unmatched to any gene: 4. Here the CDR3 reads CAISEDLAGGEETQYF. CDR3 bases: TGTGCCATCAGTGAGGATCTAGCGGGGGGGGAAGAGACCCAGTACTTC.

The rearrangement uses TRBV7-3 and TRBJ2-2; D uncertain. Germline assignment: CDR1 SGHTA and CDR2 FQGTGA. V lost 4 bases and J lost 4, with 7 bases in between. This CDR3 has 13 amino acids. As DNA, the CDR3 is TGTGCCAGCAGCTACGGTCCCACCGGGGAGCTGTTTTTT. It yields the protein CASSYGPTGELFF.

The rearrangement links TRBV2 to TRBJ2-5, with D possibly TRBD2 on 6 matching bases. The CDR3 totals 14 residues. Trimming left V 7 bases short and J 0 bases short, with 12 bases between. Germline-derived CDR1 and CDR2 are SNHLY and FYNNEI. The CDR3 here is CASTGGEYQETQYF. DNA of the CDR3: TGTGCCAGCACCGGGGGTGAATACCAAGAGACCCAGTACTTC.

This clone was counted once. V gene TRBV5-6 combines with J gene TRBJ1-2; D is uncertain. Germline assignment: CDR1 SGHDT and CDR2 YYEEEE. The CDR3 totals 11 residues. V was clipped by 2 bases and J by 6 bases, with 5 bases between them. CDR3 in DNA: TGTGCCAGCAGCTTTAGCCATGGCTACACCTTC. Encoded protein: CASSFSHGYTF.

The V and J genes are TRBV5-1 and TRBJ1-1; maybe TRBD1 (6 bases). The CDR3 consists of 15 residues. The V and J ends lost 2 bases and 1 base respectively, with 12 bases between them. Germline V CDR1 and CDR2: SGHRS, YFSETQ. CDR3 loop: CASSLITGPNTEAFF. The CDR3 DNA reads TGCGCCAGCAGCTTAATTACAGGGCCGAACACTGAAGCTTTCTTT.

This rearrangement joins TRBV14 to TRBJ2-2; D possibly corresponds to TRBD1 (5 bases). The CDR3 extends over 13 amino acids. The germline V gene has CDR1 SGHDN and CDR2 FVKESK. V was trimmed by 2 bases and J by 7 bases, leaving 8 bases between them. The CDR3 nucleotides read TGTGCCAGCAGCCAATTTAGGGGCGGGGAGCTGTTTTTT. This sequence encodes CASSQFRGGELFF. Full variable domain (outside the CDR3, taken from reference TRBV14 and TRBJ2-2): EAGVTQFPSHSVIEKGQTVTLRCDPISGHDNLYWYRRVMGKEIKFLLHFVKESKQDESGMPNNRFLAERTGGTYSTLKVQPAELEDSGVYFCASSQFRGGELFFGEGSRLTVL.

The genes are TRBV5-8 and TRBJ1-2, with 8 bases matching TRBD1. CDR1 is SGHTS and CDR2 is YDEGEE in the germline V gene. The CDR3 is 14 residues long. The ends lost 4 bases at V and 4 bases at J; junction bases unmatched: 6. As DNA, the CDR3 is TGTGCCAGCAGCCCTGGGACAGGCTTCTATGGCTACACCTTC. Protein product: CASSPGTGFYGYTF.

The chain joins TRBV5-1 to TRBJ1-5; D remains unclear. The germline gives CDR1 SGHRS, CDR2 YFSETQ. V was shortened by 1 base and J by 6 bases, with 14 bases between the two germline ends. The CDR3 length is 15 residues. The CDR3, as DNA: TGCGCCAGCAGCTTGTTCGGGGTGCAAGGTCAGCCCCAGCATTTT. Residues: CASSLFGVQGQPQHF.

CDR3 in amino acids: CASSVGPVRGQETQYF. The CDR3 bases are TGTGCCAGCAGCGTAGGCCCGGTCAGGGGCCAAGAGACCCAGTACTTC. J is TRBJ2-5 and V is TRBV9; TRBD1 might be the D (6 bases). The CDR3 is 16 residues long. In germline, CDR1 is SGDLS, CDR2 YYNGEE. V was cut by 0 bases and J by 1 base, with 13 bases left in between.

In DNA form, the CDR3 reads TGTGCCAGCAGCTTGACAGGGTCACAGGGCACAGATACGCAGTATTTT. Translating gives CASSLTGSQGTDTQYF. The chain is built from TRBV5-4 and TRBJ2-3; TRBD1 is a possible D gene (6 bases). Trimming removed 1 base from V and 1 base from J, with 13 bases in between. This CDR3 is built from 16 residues. Looked up from germline, CDR1 is SGHNT and CDR2 is YYREEE (reference sequence).

The sample holds a few counts of this clone. The rearrangement uses TRBV5-1 and TRBJ2-7; the match to TRBD2 covers 9 bases. The germline gives CDR1 SGHRS, CDR2 YFSETQ. Trimming took 1 base from V and 4 from J; bases not matched to a gene: 6. There are 15 residues in the CDR3. CDR3 nucleotides: TGCGCCAGCAGCTTGATCGCGGGGGGGCAATACGAGCAGTACTTC. Encoded protein: CASSLIAGGQYEQYF.

The chain has TRBV9 and TRBJ1-3; the D gene is possibly TRBD1 (6 bases). Germline assignment: CDR1 SGDLS and CDR2 YYNGEE. V was pared by 2 bases and J by 2 bases, with 11 bases between. The CDR3 spans 15 residues. CDR3 DNA sequence: TGTGCCAGCAGCGTCGGGCAGGGGACTGGAAACACCATATATTTT. Translated, it gives CASSVGQGTGNTIYF.

The gene calls are TRBV4-2 and TRBJ2-7, with a tentative D call TRBD2 (5 bases). Trimming pared 0 bases from V and 2 bases from J, leaving 14 bases between. CDR3 size: 16 residues. Germline CDR1 reads LGHNA; CDR2 reads YNFKEQ. The DNA for the CDR3 is TGTGCCAGCAGCCAAGATAGGACTTCCCCAACCTACGAGCAGTACTTC. Translated: CASSQDRTSPTYEQYF.

This chain uses TRBV7-8 with TRBJ1-1, with D tentatively TRBD1 (6 bases). The V gene lost 1 base and the J gene lost 8 bases, with 11 bases spanning the gap. CDR1 is SGHVS and CDR2 is FQNEAQ in the germline V gene. The length of the CDR3 is 13 residues. This CDR3 reads CASSLVGGQEAFF. CDR3 DNA: TGTGCCAGCAGCTTAGTGGGGGGGCAGGAAGCTTTCTTT.

The gene calls are TRBV7-9 and TRBJ2-2; weak D call: TRBD1 (6 bases). Per germline, CDR1 SEHNR and CDR2 FQNEAQ (reference sequence). This CDR3 has 15 amino acids. V lost 1 base and J lost 6, with 12 bases in between. The CDR3 nucleotides read TGTGCCAGCAGCTTAGGGCAGGGGAAGGCCGGGGAGCTGTTTTTT. Protein product: CASSLGQGKAGELFF. Filled out from reference TRBV7-9 and TRBJ2-2, the complete variable domain reads DTGVSQNPRHKITKRGQNVTFRCDPISEHNRLYWYRQTLGQGPEFLTYFQNEAQLEKSRLLSDRFSAERPKGSFSTLEIQRTEQGDSAMYLCASSLGQGKAGELFFGEGSRLTVL.